The present T cell receptor beta chain was sequenced within a study of patients and donors after allogeneic stem cell transplantation. There are 15 residues in the CDR3. Deletions cut 5 bases from V and 0 bases from J, with 10 bases between. Germline loops: CDR1 MNHEY, CDR2 SMNVEV (reference sequence). TCRdb ran MiXCR on the RT-PCR reads and lists one entry per CDR3 protein. The sample has about 74,000 distinct CDR3 sequences; around 27% are singletons. This clonotype was counted between two and nine times. The sample taken for sequencing was blood, either unsorted or a sorted T cell fraction (not recorded which). This clonotype was sampled from a human donor who was either an allogeneic HSCT recipient or a stem cell or donor lymphocyte infusion donor (not recorded which). It is not recorded whose cells these are; they may come from a transplant donor. This rearrangement joins TRBV27 to TRBJ1-4, with D unclear. The CDR3 sequence is CASSLYKATNEKLFF. The DNA of the CDR3 is TGTGCCAGCAGTCTCTACAAGGCAACTAATGAAAAACTGTTTTTT.